This record looks at one T cell receptor (beta chain) sequence and its context. Germline CDR1 reads PRHDT; CDR2 reads FYEKMQ (reference sequence). CDR3 size: 16 residues. The trim removed 5 bases at V and 3 bases at J, leaving 11 bases unmatched. This record belongs to a study of technical replicates of blood from several donors. The method was immunoSEQ multiplex PCR; TCRdb's version includes in-frame clones alone and lacks a portion of them. This sample has about 62,000 clones, with roughly 90% found just once. The rearrangement links TRBV13 to TRBJ2-7; 9 bases fit TRBD1. The TCR was taken from a human donor in good health. Some clones in this sample may be carry-over from other donors' samples. The sample comprised PBMCs. The CDR3 here is CASSREPGQGYYEQYF. CDR3 sequence (DNA): TGTGCCAGCAGCCGAGAACCGGGACAGGGATACTACGAGCAGTACTTC.